This TCR beta chain was sequenced for a study of shared clonotypes between healthy human individuals. Sequenced by immunoSEQ multiplex PCR; TCRdb stores in-frame clones only, minus some. The sample lists some 2 million clones; 85% to 95% were seen once. V was shortened by 1 base and J by 0 bases, with 13 bases between the two germline ends. Germline CDR1 is SGHRS and CDR2 is YFSETQ. The CDR3 is made up of 16 amino acids. Sequencing was done on a sample of naive CD4+ T cells sorted from blood. The subset was: CD45RA+ positively selected. J is TRBJ1-1 and V is TRBV5-1; tentative D call: TRBD1 (5 bases). The receptor's source is a man younger than 35 in good health. CDR3 residues: CASSLWGAGLNTEAFF. The CDR3 DNA reads as TGCGCCAGCAGCTTGTGGGGCGCGGGACTGAACACTGAAGCTTTCTTT.